This TCR beta chain was obtained from a study of blood T cell repertoires in COVID-19. Across the whole study: The origin of the acute and convalescent COVID-19 samples was the United States, Italy and Spain.

Clones were sequenced by immunoSEQ multiplex PCR, and TCRdb holds only the in-frame ones, with some missing. The sample holds under 90,000 clones, 70% to 90% seen once. Per the germline V gene, CDR1 is MNHNS and CDR2 is SASEGT. V was shortened by 5 bases and J by 7 bases, with 15 bases between the two germline ends. This CDR3 comprises 13 residues. The sequence derives from an older man with active or convalescent COVID-19. The V and J genes are TRBV6-1 and TRBJ2-7; weak D call: TRBD1 (6 bases). The specimen sequenced was peripheral blood. The CDR3: CASSINLRGEQYF. CDR3 bases: TGTGCCAGCAGTATTAATCTCAGGGGAGAGCAGTACTTC.